This TCR beta chain came from a study of T cell changes during pregnancy in multiple sclerosis (dated by TCRdb to the late 2010s). Background on the whole study: The study looked at changes in the T cell repertoire across pregnancy in women with multiple sclerosis.

The library was prepared using the immunoSEQ multiplex PCR assay. TCRdb's version of the immuneACCESS table is confined to in-frame rearrangements and falls short of the full clone set. An unresolved V gene accounts for under half of the shortfall where checked; the remainder is of unknown origin. The sample profile shows tens of thousands of clones; 92% of them were found once. Approximately 0.45% of the sample is in the top ten clones. Concerning this clone: Its target antigen remains unknown. The sample holds no much larger clone one base away, and base qualities are not on file.

CDR1 and CDR2 are drawn from the germline V gene (reference sequence): MNHNY, SVGAGI. Trimming at the junction amounts to 4 bases on V and 0 bases on J, and the germline ends lie 10 bases apart. Its CDR3 holds 15 amino acids, cysteine through phenylalanine. The entry retains the CDR3 DNA only, 45 bases that are in frame from base 1. This sequence was found in a female donor with multiple sclerosis, enrolled in a pregnancy study. The rearranged segments are TRBV6-6 and TRBJ1-3, with the D gene not clear enough to name. The sequencing here drew on CD4+ T cells from peripheral blood mononuclear cells, taken after pregnancy. In nucleotides, the sequence is TGTGCCAGCAGTTCGACAAGTCTCTCTGGAAACACCATATATTTT. This codes for CASSSTSLSGNTIYF.